The clone carrying this T cell receptor (beta chain) occurred once. What it binds is unknown. The data belong to a study of T cells after yellow fever vaccination. The wider study: Fractions containing few cells were prepared with SMART-Seq v4 Ultra Low Input. Broader study findings: A weaker secondary response peaked on day 5, the primary on day 15. Clonotypes found in both CD4 and CD8 compartments made up a small share.

Germline CDR1 and CDR2: SGHVS and FNYEAQ. V gave up 5 bases and J gave up 10 bases, with 13 bases separating them. The CDR3 runs 12 residues. A process of 5'RACE template switching, which added a universal primer site and UMIs, was used to make TCR cDNA. TCRdb re-called the 5' RACE reads with MiXCR, one entry per CDR3 protein. The sample includes 400,000 to 450,000 distinct CDR3 sequences, around 19% of them seen just once. This specimen consisted of PBMCs, obtained before the yellow fever booster vaccination. The V and J genes are TRBV7-6 and TRBJ2-3, with D possibly TRBD1 on 6 matching bases. The source of this sequence is a man in his late teens or twenties who received the YFV17D yellow fever vaccine. CDR3 residues: CASSGEQGSQYF. CDR3 bases: TGTGCCAGCAGCGGGGAACAGGGTTCGCAGTATTTT.